This record looks at one T cell receptor beta chain sequence and its context. Its cognate antigen is unknown. Sequencing targeted expressed TCRB transcripts, as all isolated RNA had been reverse transcribed. Here immunoSEQ multiplex PCR was the method, and the copy in TCRdb shows in-frame clones only, minus some. The sample yields around 300,000 clones, under 8.5% seen once. V shed 5 bases and J 0 bases; nucleotides not matched to a gene: 4. The CDR3 contains 15 residues. Germline loops: CDR1 SGHTA, CDR2 FQGNSA. These data come from a study of beta chain features in type 1 diabetes. Findings of the study overall: Reduced insertions and increased deletions marked VDJ junctions in type 1 diabetes patients. Healthy donors had naive, central memory and Treg TCRB repertoires that appeared less similar than those seen among patients.

The receptor was isolated from a woman under 30 in good health. Sequenced sample: central memory CD4+ T cells from blood. J is TRBJ2-1 and V is TRBV7-2; TRBD1 matches 7 bases. CDR3: CASSPQGSSYNEQFF. For the CDR3, the DNA is TGTGCCAGCAGCCCACAGGGGAGCTCCTACAATGAGCAGTTCTTC.